This TCR beta chain was captured by sequencing in a study of shared clonotypes between healthy human individuals. Terminally differentiated effector memory CD45RA+ cells were excluded by CCR7 positive selection of CD45RO-negative cells. V shed 2 bases, J shed 0 bases, and the junction held 5 bases outside the gene matches. This CDR3 has 16 amino acids. From germline, CDR1 is KGHSH and CDR2 LQKENI. In the case of this clone: Other DNA sequences in this sample translate to the same CDR3.

TCRdb's table, derived via immunoSEQ multiplex PCR, lists solely in-frame clones and lacks some. Here the sample spans some 2,000,000 clones, about 95% being singletons. The source material was naive CD8+ T cells sorted from blood. The chain links TRBV18 to TRBJ2-7, with TRBD1 identical over 9 bases. The receptor was derived from a man in his late teens or twenties in good health. In nucleotides, the CDR3 is TGTGCCAGCTCACCATCACCGGGACAGGGCTCCTACGAGCAGTACTTC. This gives the protein CASSPSPGQGSYEQYF.